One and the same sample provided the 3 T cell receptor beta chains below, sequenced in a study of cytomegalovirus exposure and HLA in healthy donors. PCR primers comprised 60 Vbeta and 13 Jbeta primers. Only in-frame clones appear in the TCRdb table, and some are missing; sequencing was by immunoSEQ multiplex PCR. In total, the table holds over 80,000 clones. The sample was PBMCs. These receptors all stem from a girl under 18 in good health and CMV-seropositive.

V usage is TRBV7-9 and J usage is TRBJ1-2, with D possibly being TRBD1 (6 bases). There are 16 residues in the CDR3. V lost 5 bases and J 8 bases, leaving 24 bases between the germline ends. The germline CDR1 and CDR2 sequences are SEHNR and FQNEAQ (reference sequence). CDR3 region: CASSPPELRQAWGYTF. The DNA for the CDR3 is TGTGCCAGCAGCCCACCCGAATTGCGACAGGCTTGGGGCTACACCTTC.

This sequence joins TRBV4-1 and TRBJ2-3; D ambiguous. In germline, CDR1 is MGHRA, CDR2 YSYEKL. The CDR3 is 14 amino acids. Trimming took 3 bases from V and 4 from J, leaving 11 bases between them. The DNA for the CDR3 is TGCGCCAGCAGCCAGGCGGTACCAGCAGATACGCAGTATTTT. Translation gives CASSQAVPADTQYF.

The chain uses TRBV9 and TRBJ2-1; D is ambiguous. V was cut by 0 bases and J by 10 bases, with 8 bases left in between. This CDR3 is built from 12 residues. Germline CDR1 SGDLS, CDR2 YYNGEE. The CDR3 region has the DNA TGTGCCAGCAGCGTAGGCTCGAGAGAGCAGTTCTTC. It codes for CASSVGSREQFF.